One and the same sample provided the 21 T cell receptor beta chains below, sequenced in a study of early T cells in non-severe SARS-CoV-2 infection. TCRdb itself ran the 5' RACE reads through MiXCR, one entry per CDR3 protein. The repertoire holds about 80,000 distinct CDR3 sequences, 11% to 15% seen once, with about 10% in the top ten. The material sequenced was whole blood. These receptors came from an adult who was a healthcare worker with PCR-confirmed SARS-CoV-2 infection or an uninfected control (not recorded which).

The chain has TRBV9 and TRBJ1-5; D is unresolved. This CDR3 has 10 residues. V was trimmed by 3 bases and J by 6 bases, leaving 1 base between them. Germline loops: CDR1 SGDLS, CDR2 YYNGEE. The CDR3 DNA follows: TGTGCCAGCAGCGCTCAGCCCCAGCATTTT. Protein: CASSAQPQHF.

In its sample, this clonotype was seen many times. This chain connects TRBV2 to TRBJ2-1, with TRBD1 matching over 8 bases. The J segment lost 8 bases and the V segment lost 7 bases, leaving 4 bases of the junction unmatched. This CDR3 region has 12 residues. Germline values: CDR1 SNHLY, CDR2 FYNNEI. The CDR3 protein is CASKGQGYEQFF. CDR3 sequence (DNA): TGTGCCAGCAAAGGACAGGGATATGAGCAGTTCTTC.

This clonotype was detected a few times. The rearrangement uses TRBV29-1 and TRBJ1-1; 7 bases line up with TRBD1. V was pared by 3 bases and J by 7 bases, with 8 bases of the junction left unmatched. The CDR3 length is 13 residues. Germline assignment: CDR1 SQVTM and CDR2 ANQGSEA. The CDR3 DNA sequence: TGCAGCGTTGATGCAGGGGGAGGTTTTGAAGCTTTCTTT. It encodes CSVDAGGGFEAFF.

V gene TRBV6-6 combines with J gene TRBJ2-3, with TRBD2 matching over 10 bases. V gave up 6 bases and J gave up 1 base; unmatched junction bases: 4. Germline V gene lookup returns CDR1 MNHNY and CDR2 SVGAGI (reference sequence). This CDR3 contains 15 residues. The CDR3 DNA reads TGTGCCAGCAGATCCGGACTAGCGGGCACAGATACGCAGTATTTT. It codes for CASRSGLAGTDTQYF.

This clonotype was seen more than once but under ten times. This chain links TRBV30 with TRBJ2-7; 11 nucleotides agree with TRBD1. Germline V CDR1 and CDR2: GTSNPN, SVGIG (reference sequence). The CDR3 spans 12 residues. V gave up 3 bases and J gave up 10 bases; unmatched junction bases: 5. The CDR3 is CAWSAGQGVQYF. CDR3 sequence (DNA): TGTGCCTGGAGCGCGGGACAGGGGGTACAGTACTTC.

This clonotype was seen a few times. The chain is built from TRBV7-3 and TRBJ2-6; D is undetermined. This CDR3 has 17 amino acids. Trimming cost V 0 bases and J 0 bases, with 9 bases left between them. CDR1 is SGHTA and CDR2 is FQGTGA in the germline V gene. CDR3: CASSLTHTDSGANVLTF. The CDR3 DNA follows: TGTGCCAGCAGCTTAACCCACACCGACTCTGGGGCCAACGTCCTGACTTTC.

The V and J genes are TRBV6-5 and TRBJ1-2, with 7 bases fitting TRBD1. The CDR3 totals 15 residues. Germline CDR1 MNHEY, CDR2 SVGAGI. The trim removed 2 bases at V and 0 bases at J, leaving 3 bases unmatched. In nucleotides, the CDR3 is TGTGCCAGCAGTTACAGGGGGACAGCTAACTATGGCTACACCTTC. It yields the protein CASSYRGTANYGYTF.

The sample holds a few counts of this clonotype. The V call is TRBV20-1, the J call TRBJ2-5, with TRBD1 as a possible D gene (5 bases). The CDR3 consists of 13 residues. Germline CDR1 DFQATT, CDR2 SNEGSKA (reference sequence). Deletions cut 6 bases from V and 3 bases from J, with 14 bases between. Written as DNA, the CDR3 is TGCAGTGCGGACCAGGGCGTCAAAGAGACCCAGTACTTC. Translated: CSADQGVKETQYF.

V gene TRBV3-1 combines with J gene TRBJ2-6; D gene ambiguous. This CDR3 region has 15 residues. V lost 1 base to trimming and J lost 3 bases, with 7 bases between them. The germline V gene has CDR1 LGHDT and CDR2 YNNKEL (reference sequence). CDR3 DNA: TGTGCCAGCAGCCAAGTGGCAGTTGGGGCCAACGTCCTGACTTTC. Its protein is CASSQVAVGANVLTF.

This clonotype has at least ten counts. The chain recombines TRBV6-2 or TRBV6-3 with TRBJ2-7; 10 bases are shared with TRBD1. The CDR3 contains 14 residues. Germline V gene lookup returns CDR1 MNHEY and CDR2 SVGEGT. Trimming cost V 6 bases and J 6 bases; bases outside gene matches: 8. CDR3 amino acids: CASRPGTGVREQYF. As DNA, the CDR3 is TGTGCCAGCAGGCCCGGGACAGGGGTGCGCGAGCAGTACTTC.

This clonotype was observed a handful of times. The rearrangement uses TRBV12-3 or TRBV12-4 and TRBJ1-2; no definite D call. Trimming stripped 6 bases from V and 4 bases from J, with 12 bases between. The CDR3 contains 13 residues. The CDR3 nucleotides read TGTGCCAGCAGCCTCCCGAAGTCCTATGGCTACACCTTC. Its translation is CASSLPKSYGYTF.

The V call is TRBV28, the J call TRBJ1-2; D is perhaps TRBD1 (5 bases). The V end was cut by 5 bases, the J end by 7 bases, with 11 bases between. The CDR3 sequence is 12 residues long. The germline V gene has CDR1 MDHEN and CDR2 SYDVKM. CDR3 in DNA: TGTGCCAGCAGTAAGACAGCGGGTGGCTACACCTTC. Translated, it gives CASSKTAGGYTF.

The rearrangement joins TRBV7-3 to TRBJ2-1; TRBD2 matches 8 bases. Trimming cost V 5 bases and J 4 bases; bases outside gene matches: 10. The CDR3 spans 16 residues. Germline CDR1 reads SGHTA; CDR2 reads FQGTGA. CDR3 DNA sequence: TGTGCCAGCAGCCCCGGGGGGGGCCGTAGATACAATGAGCAGTTCTTC. Translation gives CASSPGGGRRYNEQFF.

The gene calls are TRBV7-9 and TRBJ2-7; no clear D gene. CDR3 length: 15 amino acids. The ends were cut back, 5 bases at V and 3 bases at J, with 17 bases in the middle. Germline loops: CDR1 SEHNR, CDR2 FQNEAQ (reference sequence). For the CDR3, the DNA is TGTGCCAGCAGCCCCAAGGGTGGGCCCCTCTACGAGCAGTACTTC. Amino acid sequence: CASSPKGGPLYEQYF.

This clonotype was observed many times. This rearrangement joins TRBV18 to TRBJ1-4, with no clear D. V was clipped by 3 bases and J by 5 bases, with 13 bases between them. The CDR3 is made up of 15 amino acids. CDR1 is KGHSH, CDR2 LQKENI, per germline. CDR3 residues: CASSPGHRLNEKLFF. CDR3 sequence (DNA): TGTGCCAGCTCACCTGGTCACCGCTTAAATGAAAAACTGTTTTTT.

The chain carries TRBV5-1 and TRBJ1-6; 8 nucleotides align to TRBD1. The CDR3 consists of 13 residues. Germline assignment: CDR1 SGHRS and CDR2 YFSETQ. V lost 4 bases to trimming and J lost 10 bases; unmatched junction nucleotides: 4. The CDR3 spells CASSADRESPLHF. The CDR3 DNA is TGCGCCAGCAGCGCGGACAGGGAGTCACCCCTCCACTTT.

This clonotype was detected many times. The genes are TRBV29-1 and TRBJ1-1; D uncertain. V lost 6 bases and J 4 bases, leaving 6 bases between the germline ends. This CDR3 spans 10 amino acids. Germline loops: CDR1 SQVTM, CDR2 ANQGSEA. The chain's CDR3 is CSVQATEAFF. For the CDR3, the DNA is TGCAGCGTGCAGGCCACTGAAGCTTTCTTT.

The table lists this clonotype with a few counts. The chain recombines TRBV20-1 with TRBJ2-2; D possibly matches TRBD1 or TRBD2 (5 bases each). CDR3 length equals 14 residues. CDR1 is DFQATT, CDR2 SNEGSKA, per germline (reference sequence). Trimming removed 0 bases at V and 7 bases at J, with 12 bases between. The CDR3 here is CSARDQGADGELFF. The CDR3 nucleotides read TGCAGTGCTAGAGATCAGGGAGCAGACGGGGAGCTGTTTTTT.

This clonotype showed up just a few times. This chain joins TRBV27 and TRBJ2-3; tentative D call: TRBD2 (6 bases). The CDR3 runs to 14 residues. Per the germline V gene, CDR1 is MNHEY and CDR2 is SMNVEV (reference sequence). With 3 bases removed from V and 6 bases from J, the gap between germline ends came to 13 bases. In nucleotides, the CDR3 is TGTGCCAGCAGTTTGGAGGGATCCCCGGATACGCAGTATTTT. It yields the protein CASSLEGSPDTQYF.

The CDR3, as DNA: TGCGCCAGCAAGGGACAGAAAACCGGGGAGCTGTTTTTT. Translating it yields CASKGQKTGELFF. The V call is TRBV10-2, the J call TRBJ2-2; 7 bases fit TRBD1. The germline gives CDR1 WSHSY, CDR2 SAAADI. Trimming removed 7 bases from V and 5 bases from J; junction bases left unmatched: 4. This CDR3 is 13 amino acids long.

This chain links TRBV27 with TRBJ1-1; D is possibly TRBD1 (5 bases). Germline CDR1 is MNHEY and CDR2 is SMNVEV (reference sequence). Trimming left V 10 bases short and J 1 base short, with 13 bases between. The CDR3 totals 13 residues. CDR3 sequence (DNA): TGTGCCACCAAGGGACTTACGAACACTGAAGCTTTCTTT. It translates to CATKGLTNTEAFF.